This TCR beta chain was sequenced during a study of CD8+ T cells in alopecia areata. On the study more broadly: Patients received oral tofacitinib, 5 to 10 mg twice daily, for moderate-to-severe alopecia areata.

Indicated treatment: oral pan-JAK inhibitor, 5-10 mg twice daily. Trimming took 0 bases from V and 1 from J, leaving 4 bases between them. Germline assignment: CDR1 SGHRS and CDR2 YFSETQ. This CDR3 spans 13 amino acids. Study findings and constraints: Higher clonality was seen in lesional scalp than in normal scalp, especially in alopecia totalis/universalis.

cDNA prepared by RNA extraction and subsequent reverse transcription served as the template for sequencing. The protocol was immunoSEQ multiplex PCR, while the TCRdb copy is restricted to in-frame clones and leaves out a portion. The sample consists of 150,000 to 200,000 clones, approximately 53% of them appearing once. In the case of this clone: Its antigen is unknown.

The sequence derives from a human donor with alopecia areata. The source was CD8+ T cells sorted from blood, collected at week 24, from a patient treated with tofacitinib. The rearrangement uses TRBV5-1 and TRBJ1-2; D not certain. CDR3 nucleotide sequence: TGCGCCAGCAGCTTGGAAGATAACTATGGCTACACCTTC. Translation gives CASSLEDNYGYTF.